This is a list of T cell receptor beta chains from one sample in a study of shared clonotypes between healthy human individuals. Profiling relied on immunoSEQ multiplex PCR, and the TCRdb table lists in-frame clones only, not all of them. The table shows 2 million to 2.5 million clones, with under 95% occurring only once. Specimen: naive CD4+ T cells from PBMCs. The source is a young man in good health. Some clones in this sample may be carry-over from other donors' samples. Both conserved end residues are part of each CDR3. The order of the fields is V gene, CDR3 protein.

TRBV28 CASRDRTYGYTF
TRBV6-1 CATTERMNTEAFF
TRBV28 CASSLFGQGRMNTEAFF
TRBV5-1 CASTLSLQGNTEAFF
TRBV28 CASRSGTGHSNQPQHF
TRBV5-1 CASSLVVGSYGYTF
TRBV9 CASSEWGDGYEQYF
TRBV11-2 CATRGRESSGNTIYF
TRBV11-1 CASSLTSATEYEQFF
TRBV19 CASRTSGSTETQYF
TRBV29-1 CSVGSFAWQYF
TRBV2 CASALQGAKPQHF
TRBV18 CASSPQRESTDTQYF
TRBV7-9 CASSLAPGLGAFEQYF